Listed below are T cell receptor beta chains from one sample, sequenced in a study of blood T cells in healthy people across ages. Each CDR3 protein is one row after TCRdb ran MiXCR on the 5' RACE reads. Seen here are about 680,000 distinct CDR3 sequences, roughly 49% observed once, and the top ten hold about a third. Specimen: blood. The receptors originated from a woman aged 55-75 years in good health. CDR3s include the opening cysteine and the closing phenylalanine or tryptophan. The size of a clone is reported for some rows only, either as once, few or many, or as a class for expanded clones.

CDR3 protein,J gene,V gene,clone size
CSARDKGRGSAEAFF,TRBJ1-1,TRBV20-1,-
CTSSDVAGRQFF,TRBJ2-1,TRBV6-1,-
CASSQGGGLKNIQYF,TRBJ2-4,TRBV4-3,many
CASSLGRELPEQYF,TRBJ2-7,TRBV7-8,few
CASSYSGLAGAEQYF,TRBJ2-7,TRBV6-6,-
CASSASGTNEKLFF,TRBJ1-4,TRBV19,-
CANSLIANEKLFF,TRBJ1-4,TRBV7-2,-
CSVRQGHEQYF,TRBJ2-7,TRBV29-1,-
CASLKSASGRDNEQYF,TRBJ2-4,TRBV5-1,-
CSARDRTRHNEQFF,TRBJ2-1,TRBV20-1,-
CSASGASGRVQTYEQYF,TRBJ2-7,TRBV20-1,-
CSALGGAVDYGYTF,TRBJ1-2,TRBV20-1,-
CASSSGGTGTQYF,TRBJ2-3,TRBV7-3,few
CSAVGQLNEKLFF,TRBJ1-4,TRBV20-1,-
CASSASGRTSYSEQFF,TRBJ2-1,TRBV5-8,-
CASSPPASYNEQFF,TRBJ2-1,TRBV7-6,-
CSAVPGRTDTQYF,TRBJ2-3,TRBV20-1,-
CASSLEGTGEKLFF,TRBJ1-4,TRBV12-3/TRBV12-4,few
CASSSEGGNQPQHF,TRBJ1-5,TRBV7-9,-
CATSRDRYNYNEQFF,TRBJ2-1,TRBV15,-